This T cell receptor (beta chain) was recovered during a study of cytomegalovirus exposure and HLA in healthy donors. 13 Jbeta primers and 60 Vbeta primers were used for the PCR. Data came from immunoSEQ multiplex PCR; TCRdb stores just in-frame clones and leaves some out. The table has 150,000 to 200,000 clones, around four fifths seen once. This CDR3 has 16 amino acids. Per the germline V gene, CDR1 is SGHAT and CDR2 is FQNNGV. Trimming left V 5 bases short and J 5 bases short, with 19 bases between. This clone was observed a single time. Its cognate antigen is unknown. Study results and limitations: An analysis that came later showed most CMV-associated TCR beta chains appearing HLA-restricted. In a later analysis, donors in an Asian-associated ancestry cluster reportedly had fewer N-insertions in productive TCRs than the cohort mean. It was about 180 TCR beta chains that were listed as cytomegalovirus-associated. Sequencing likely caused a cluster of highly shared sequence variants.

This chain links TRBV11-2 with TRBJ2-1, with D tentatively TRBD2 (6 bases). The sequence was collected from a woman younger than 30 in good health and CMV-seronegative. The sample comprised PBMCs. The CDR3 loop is CASSQGSGIYNNEQFF. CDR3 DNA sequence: TGTGCCAGCAGCCAGGGTAGCGGTATTTATAACAATGAGCAGTTCTTC.